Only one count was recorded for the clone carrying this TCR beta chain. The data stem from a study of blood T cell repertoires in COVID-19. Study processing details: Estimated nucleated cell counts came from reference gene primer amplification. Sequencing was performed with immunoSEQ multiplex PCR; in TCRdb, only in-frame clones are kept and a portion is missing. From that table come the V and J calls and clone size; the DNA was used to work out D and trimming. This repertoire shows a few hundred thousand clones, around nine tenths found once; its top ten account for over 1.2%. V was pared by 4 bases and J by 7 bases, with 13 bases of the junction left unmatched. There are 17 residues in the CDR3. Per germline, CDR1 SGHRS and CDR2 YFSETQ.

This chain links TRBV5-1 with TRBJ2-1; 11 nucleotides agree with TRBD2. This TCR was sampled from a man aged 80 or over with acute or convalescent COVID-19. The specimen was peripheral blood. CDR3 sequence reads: CASSRTTSGGQGNEQFF. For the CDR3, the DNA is TGCGCCAGCAGCCGCACTACTAGCGGGGGTCAGGGGAATGAGCAGTTCTTC.